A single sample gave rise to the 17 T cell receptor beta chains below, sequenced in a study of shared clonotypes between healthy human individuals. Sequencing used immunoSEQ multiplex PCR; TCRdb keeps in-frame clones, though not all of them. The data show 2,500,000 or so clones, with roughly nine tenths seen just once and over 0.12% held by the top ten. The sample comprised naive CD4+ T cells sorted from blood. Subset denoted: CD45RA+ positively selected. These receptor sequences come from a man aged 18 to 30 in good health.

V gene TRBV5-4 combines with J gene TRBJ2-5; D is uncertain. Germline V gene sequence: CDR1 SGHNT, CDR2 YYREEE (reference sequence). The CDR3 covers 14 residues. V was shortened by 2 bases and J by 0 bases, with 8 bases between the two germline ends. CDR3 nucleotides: TGTGCCAGCAGCTTCGGCATGAACCAAGAGACCCAGTACTTC. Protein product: CASSFGMNQETQYF.

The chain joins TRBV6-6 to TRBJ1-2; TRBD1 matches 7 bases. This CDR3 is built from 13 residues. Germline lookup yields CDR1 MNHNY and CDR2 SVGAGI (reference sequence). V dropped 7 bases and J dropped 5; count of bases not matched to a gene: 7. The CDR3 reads CASKSDRDYGYTF. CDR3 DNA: TGTGCCAGCAAATCCGACAGGGATTATGGCTACACCTTC.

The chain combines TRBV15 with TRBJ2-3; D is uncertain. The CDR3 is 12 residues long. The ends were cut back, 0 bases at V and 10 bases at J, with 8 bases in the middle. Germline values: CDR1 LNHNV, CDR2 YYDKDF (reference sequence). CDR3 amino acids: CATSREFGAQYF. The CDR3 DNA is TGTGCCACCAGCAGAGAATTTGGAGCGCAGTATTTT.

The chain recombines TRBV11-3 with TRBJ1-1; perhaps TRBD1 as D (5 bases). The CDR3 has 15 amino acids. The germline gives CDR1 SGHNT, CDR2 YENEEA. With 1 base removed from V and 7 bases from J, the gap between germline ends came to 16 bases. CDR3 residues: CASSLAGQTSSEAFF. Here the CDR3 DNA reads TGTGCCAGCAGCTTAGCAGGACAAACCTCTAGTGAAGCTTTCTTT.

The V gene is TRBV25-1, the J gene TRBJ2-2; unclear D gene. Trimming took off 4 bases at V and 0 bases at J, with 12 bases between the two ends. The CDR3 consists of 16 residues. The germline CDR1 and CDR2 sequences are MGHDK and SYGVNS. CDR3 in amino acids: CASSGDISANTGELFF. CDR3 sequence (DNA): TGTGCCAGCAGTGGAGACATATCCGCGAACACCGGGGAGCTGTTTTTT.

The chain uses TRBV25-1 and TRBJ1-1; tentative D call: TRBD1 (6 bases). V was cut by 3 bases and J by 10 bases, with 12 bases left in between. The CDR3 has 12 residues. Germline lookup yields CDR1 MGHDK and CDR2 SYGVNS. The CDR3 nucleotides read TGTGCCAGCAGTGACCAGGGGCGAGGAGCTTTCTTT. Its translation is CASSDQGRGAFF.

The CDR3 region is CASSPDLAFTDTQYF. CDR3 DNA sequence: TGCGCCAGCAGCCCGGACTTAGCCTTCACAGATACGCAGTATTTT. V is TRBV4-3 and J is TRBJ2-3; the D gene is possibly TRBD2 (5 bases). The CDR3 runs to 15 residues. CDR1 and CDR2 from the germline V gene are LGHNA and YSLEER. The V end lost 4 bases, the J end lost 2 bases, and 13 bases lay between the germline ends.

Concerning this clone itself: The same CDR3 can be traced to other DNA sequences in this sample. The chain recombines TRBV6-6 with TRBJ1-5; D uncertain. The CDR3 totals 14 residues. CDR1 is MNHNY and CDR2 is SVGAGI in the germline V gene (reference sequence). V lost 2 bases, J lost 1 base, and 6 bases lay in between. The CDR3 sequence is CASSYGDSNQPQHF. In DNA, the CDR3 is TGTGCCAGCAGTTACGGCGACAGCAATCAGCCCCAGCATTTT.

CDR3 protein: CASSFSTGATNEKLFF. CDR3 nucleotides: TGTGCCAGCAGTTTCTCCACAGGGGCAACTAATGAAAAACTGTTTTTT. This chain joins TRBV28 and TRBJ1-4, with TRBD1 matching 7 bases. Germline V CDR1 and CDR2: MDHEN, SYDVKM. The CDR3 totals 16 residues. J lost 0 bases, V lost 3 bases, and 4 bases had no gene match.

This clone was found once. Written as DNA, the CDR3 is TGTGCCAGTAGCCTAAGCGGATTGAACACCGGGGAGCTGTTTTTT. It encodes CASSLSGLNTGELFF. The genes are TRBV19 and TRBJ2-2, with D possibly TRBD2 on 5 matching bases. Germline assignment: CDR1 LNHDA and CDR2 SQIVND (reference sequence). The CDR3 loop spans 15 amino acids. V was clipped by 6 bases and J by 1 base, with 12 bases between them.

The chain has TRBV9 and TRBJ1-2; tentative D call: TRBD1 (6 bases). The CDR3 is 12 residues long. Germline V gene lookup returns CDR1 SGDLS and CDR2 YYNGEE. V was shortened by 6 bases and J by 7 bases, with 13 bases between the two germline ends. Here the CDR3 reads CASTGGGGGYTF. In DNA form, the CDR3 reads TGTGCCAGCACCGGAGGGGGGGGTGGCTACACCTTC.

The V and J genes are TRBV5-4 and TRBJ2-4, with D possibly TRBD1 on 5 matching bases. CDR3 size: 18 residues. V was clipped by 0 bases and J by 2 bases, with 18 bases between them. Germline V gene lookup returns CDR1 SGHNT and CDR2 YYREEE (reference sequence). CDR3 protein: CASSLAARQGSPKNIQYF. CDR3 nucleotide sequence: TGTGCCAGCAGCTTGGCCGCTAGGCAGGGAAGTCCCAAAAACATTCAGTACTTC.

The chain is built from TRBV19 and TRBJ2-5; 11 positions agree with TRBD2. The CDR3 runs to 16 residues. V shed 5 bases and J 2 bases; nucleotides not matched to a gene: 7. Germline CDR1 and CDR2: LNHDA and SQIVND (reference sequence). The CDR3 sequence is CASSPPGLADQETQYF. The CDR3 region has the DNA TGTGCCAGTAGTCCACCGGGACTAGCGGATCAAGAGACCCAGTACTTC. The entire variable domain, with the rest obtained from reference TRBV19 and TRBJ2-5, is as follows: DGGITQSPKYLFRKEGQNVTLSCEQNLNHDAMYWYRQDPGQGLRLIYYSQIVNDFQKGDIAEGYSVSREKKESFPLTVTSAQKNPTAFYLCASSPPGLADQETQYFGPGTRLLVL.

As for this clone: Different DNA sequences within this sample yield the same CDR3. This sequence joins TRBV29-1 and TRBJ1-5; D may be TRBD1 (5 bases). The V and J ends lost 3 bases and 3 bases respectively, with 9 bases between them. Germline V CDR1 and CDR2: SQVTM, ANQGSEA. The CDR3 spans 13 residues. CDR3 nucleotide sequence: TGCAGCGTTGAGGGGGACTCCAATCAGCCCCAGCATTTT. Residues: CSVEGDSNQPQHF.

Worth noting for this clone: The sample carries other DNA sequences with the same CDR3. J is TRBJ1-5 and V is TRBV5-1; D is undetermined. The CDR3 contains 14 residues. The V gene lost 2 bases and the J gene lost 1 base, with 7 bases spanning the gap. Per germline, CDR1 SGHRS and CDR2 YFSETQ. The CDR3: CASSLDGSNQPQHF. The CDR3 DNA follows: TGCGCCAGCAGCTTAGACGGGAGCAATCAGCCCCAGCATTTT.

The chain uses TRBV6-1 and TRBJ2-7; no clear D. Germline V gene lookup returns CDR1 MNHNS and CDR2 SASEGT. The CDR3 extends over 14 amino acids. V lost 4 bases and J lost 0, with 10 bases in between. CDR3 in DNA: TGTGCCAGCAGTGCCATGACTTCCTCCTACGAGCAGTACTTC. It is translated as CASSAMTSSYEQYF.

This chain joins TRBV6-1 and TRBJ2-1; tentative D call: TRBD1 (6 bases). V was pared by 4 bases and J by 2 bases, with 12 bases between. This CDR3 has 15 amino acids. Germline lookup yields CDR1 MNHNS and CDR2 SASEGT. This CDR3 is CASSAASGAYNEQFF. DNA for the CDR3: TGTGCCAGCAGTGCGGCATCAGGGGCCTACAATGAGCAGTTCTTC.